This TCR beta chain was sequenced in a study of T-cell reconstitution after alpha-beta-depleted transplantation in children. General study results and limits: At day 60, the high TCRbeta diversity found in some patients originated from recipient T cells and thymic progenitors that had survived.

Library preparation (for TCRbeta) was performed with unique molecular identifiers. A single record per CDR3 protein comes from TCRdb applying MiXCR to the PCR reads. The sample includes about 980,000 distinct CDR3 sequences, about 29% seen only once; the top ten take more than 25%. This clonotype has a handful of counts. The antigen is unknown. Germline V gene sequence: CDR1 LGHNA, CDR2 YSLEER. V shed 0 bases and J 3 bases; nucleotides not matched to a gene: 6. The CDR3 loop spans 16 amino acids. The chain is built from TRBV4-3 and TRBJ2-7; 9 positions agree with TRBD2. Sample: PBMCs, mostly from graft donor cells, taken 360 days after TCRalphabeta/CD19-depleted stem cell transplant. This clonotype was sampled from a boy in the first two years of life who had a stem cell transplant for SCID, so the T cells may come from the graft donor. In nucleotides, the CDR3 is TGCGCCAGCAGCCAAGAGGGTGCGGGGGGGAGCTACGAGCAGTACTTC. Amino acids: CASSQEGAGGSYEQYF.